This TCR beta chain was retrieved from a study of human T cells and chemical hapten exposure (dated by TCRdb to 2020 to 2023). A note on the overall study: For sensitization, 2% DPC in acetone was applied to an approximately 2 cm by approximately 2 cm area of upper inner arm skin. Throughout the approximately 24-week study period, patients were also given weekly therapeutic DPC doses on the scalp. Patch testing on the upper back used Finn chambers containing 0.01% DPC, with scoring done after 6 days according to International Contact Dermatitis Research Group standards. The mostly female patient cohort included alopecia areata with under or over 50% scalp involvement, alopecia totalis and alopecia universalis. Libraries were pooled for sequencing, and variation in per-sample TCR yields was attributed mainly to small differences in library volumes within the pool. This study followed changes in the peripheral blood TCR repertoire in vivo during primary and secondary sensitization of alopecia patients to the hapten diphenylcyclopropenone (DPC). Blood was sampled from patients pre-sensitization (week 0) and at 2, 6 and about 24 weeks after DPC sensitization. For TCR sequencing, blood came from about 29 alopecia patients at anywhere from one to four time points (pre-sensitization, 2, 6 and 24 weeks). Study-wide findings and limitations: No change with DPC sensitization was found in the number of TCRs above 1 in 1000 frequency, and no evidence of global repertoire structure alterations was found. Significantly more large CDR3 similarity clusters were formed by expanded TCRs than by pre-sensitization or healthy control sets, consistent with antigen-driven responses. After repeated subsampling, changes were observed in the strength of the expansion versus patch-test correlation and in the threshold at which the correlation became significant. Alopecia, a presumed autoimmune disease, was present in all patients, so the immune response of the patients might differ from that of healthy individuals. Patch test score correlated positively with the number of PT1 expanded TCRs, reaching significance at thresholds 8, 16 and 32 but not at 4.

CDR1 and CDR2 are drawn from the germline V gene: SGHNT, YENEEA. V is clipped by 5 bases and J by 4 bases, and the sequence between their germline boundaries is 22 bases long. There are 17 amino acids in the CDR3, from cysteine to phenylalanine inclusive. The kept DNA is CDR3 alone, 51 bases in frame from the first base. Libraries were made using RACE. Data came from a NextSeq 500. Library preparation attached unique molecular identifiers to individual cDNA molecules for quantitative, reproducible TCR counting. Both TCR alpha and TCR beta chains were sequenced from each blood RNA sample. Per the source publication's procedure: Samples had a median of approximately 96,000 TCRs, with a range from roughly 23,224 to 750,000. The Decombinator software suite was used to annotate V, J and CDR3 in the TCR reads. For the PS versus PT1 abundance plots, all samples were subsampled to the same number of TCRs (28,000). TCRs were defined as expanded if absent before sensitization and observed at least eight times at the 2-week time point. TCRdb applied fastp at Q25 and MiXCR to the public reads, then kept only in-frame beta chains. For every CDR3 protein sequence, its rows merge into one entry that carries the most common genes and DNA. The V and J calls follow TCRdb's processing rather than the paper's. The sample table lists 20,000 to 30,000 distinct CDR3 sequences, 7.5% to 10% of them with a count of one. In total, the top ten clones hold approximately 7% of the sample.

In this sample, this clonotype turned up many times. Its specific antigen is unknown. No base quality values were provided; no much bigger clone lies one nucleotide off. In the paper's terms, the time point label means: patch test 2, 6 weeks after DPC sensitization. The sample's treatment or condition label is to be understood as: therapeutic diphenylcyclopropenone sensitization with weekly scalp DPC. Blood at each patch-test visit was drawn before the patch test was applied. Eligible patients were aged 18 to 70, diagnosed with alopecia, deemed suitable for DPC therapy, and excluded if pregnant. Total RNA was isolated from unfractionated whole blood collected in Tempus Blood RNA tubes.

The TCR originated in a man aged 30-40 years with alopecia areata. Some clones in this sample may be carry-over from other donors' samples. The sample consisted of whole blood, taken in connection with sensitization to the hapten diphenylcyclopropenone (DPC). The chain joins TRBV11-3 to TRBJ2-3; TRBD2 is perhaps the D gene, given 5 matching bases. The CDR3 in this case is CASSRRGGGLWPDTQYF. Here is the DNA: TGTGCCAGCAGCCGCCGGGGTGGCGGCCTCTGGCCAGATACGCAGTATTTT.